This TCR beta chain was retrieved from a study of PD-L1 blockade in urothelial cancer. Study-level background: Of prior chemotherapy regimens, patients had received between 0 and 3.

V dropped 6 bases and J dropped 11 bases, with 18 bases sitting between them. The CDR3 totals 12 residues. Germline CDR1 SGHDT, CDR2 YYEEEE. TCRdb's copy holds only in-frame clones and misses some; the assay was immunoSEQ multiplex PCR. The sample consists of 35,000 to 55,000 clones, 81% of them appearing once. This clonotype originated in a man between 70 and 80 years old with urothelial cancer. The source material was PBMCs, sampled around atezolizumab (anti-PD-L1) treatment. The chain uses TRBV5-6 and TRBJ2-7; D might be TRBD1 (5 bases). The CDR3 region has the DNA TGTGCCAGCAATAAGGGGCCCACAACCAAGTACTTC. Translation: CASNKGPTTKYF.